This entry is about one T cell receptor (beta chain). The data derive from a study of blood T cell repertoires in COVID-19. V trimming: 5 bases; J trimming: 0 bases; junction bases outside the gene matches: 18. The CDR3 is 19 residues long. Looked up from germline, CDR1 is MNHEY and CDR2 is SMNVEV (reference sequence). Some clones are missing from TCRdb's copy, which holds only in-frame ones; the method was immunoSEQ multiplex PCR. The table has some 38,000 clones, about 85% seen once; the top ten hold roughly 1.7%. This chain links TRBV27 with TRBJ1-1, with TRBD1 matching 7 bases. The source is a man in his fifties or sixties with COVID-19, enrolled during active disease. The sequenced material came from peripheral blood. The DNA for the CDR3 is TGTGCCAGCAGTAAAGGGGCCCTCCGACAGGGCCCAATGAACACTGAAGCTTTCTTT. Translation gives CASSKGALRQGPMNTEAFF.